The clone carrying this TCR beta chain was seen only once. TCRdb's table, derived via immunoSEQ multiplex PCR, lists solely in-frame clones and lacks some. The table includes some 270,000 clones, roughly 85% detected once. The sample is drawn from a study of blood T cell repertoires in COVID-19. Across the study: PBMCs, B-cell-depleted T cells, or T cells provided the cDNA or gDNA that made up the material.

This CDR3 spans 18 amino acids. V gave up 6 bases and J gave up 0 bases; unmatched junction bases: 8. Germline lookup yields CDR1 SNHLY and CDR2 FYNNEI. This chain joins TRBV2 and TRBJ2-3; 14 bases align to TRBD2. This TCR derives from a woman in her seventies with acute or convalescent COVID-19. The sequenced material came from peripheral blood. The CDR3 loop is CASSYGTSGGSSTDTQYF. The CDR3 nucleotides are TGTGCCAGCAGCTATGGGACTAGCGGGGGATCTAGCACAGATACGCAGTATTTT. The full variable domain, with the rest looked up from reference TRBV2 and TRBJ2-3, is EPEVTQTPSHQVTQMGQEVILRCVPISNHLYFYWYRQILGQKVEFLVSFYNNEISEKSEIFDDQFSVERPDGSNFTLKIRSTKLEDSAMYFCASSYGTSGGSSTDTQYFGPGTRLTVL.